These 30 T cell receptor beta chains came from one sample sequenced in a study of vaccination effects on CD4 cells after COVID-19. The protocol was immunoSEQ multiplex PCR, while the TCRdb copy is restricted to in-frame clones and leaves out a portion. Seen here are roughly 34,000 clones, approximately 63% observed once, and the top ten hold about 3.8%. These receptors are not linked to any known antigen. Upon completion of 10 days in culture, CD4+ T cells were isolated. The sample in question was CD4+ T cells from PBMCs cultured without peptide, obtained before COVID-19 vaccination. The receptors stem from a human donor who received a COVID-19 vaccine.

The CDR3: CASSQGGHLGSPLHF. DNA of the CDR3: TGTGCCAGCAGCCAAGGGGGCCATCTTGGATCACCCCTCCACTTT. V is TRBV3-1 (or the pseudogene TRBV3-2) and J is TRBJ1-6, with a weak D call TRBD1 (5 bases). CDR3 length: 15 amino acids. Trimming took off 1 base at V and 10 bases at J, with 14 bases between the two ends. The germline V gene has CDR1 LGHDT and CDR2 YNNKEL (reference sequence).

In its sample, this clone was seen once. This chain joins TRBV6-5 and TRBJ2-3; D gene ambiguous. Per the germline V gene, CDR1 is MNHEY and CDR2 is SVGAGI. The CDR3 length is 14 residues. Trimming cost V 4 bases and J 1 base, with 9 bases left between them. CDR3 protein: CASSFDWGTDTQYF. The CDR3 DNA reads as TGTGCCAGCAGTTTCGACTGGGGCACAGATACGCAGTATTTT.

DNA for the CDR3: TGTGCCAGCAGCCTGCCTCCCTCAGATACGCAGTATTTT. This gives the protein CASSLPPSDTQYF. This chain connects TRBV5-4 to TRBJ2-3; D gene ambiguous. The germline gives CDR1 SGHNT, CDR2 YYREEE (reference sequence). The germline V and J ends were trimmed by 4 bases and 4 bases, with 10 bases remaining between them. This CDR3 has 13 residues. Variable domain in full (rest from reference TRBV5-4 and TRBJ2-3): ETGVTQSPTHLIKTRGQQVTLRCSSQSGHNTVSWYQQALGQGPQFIFQYYREEENGRGNFPPRFSGLQFPNYSSELNVNALELDDSALYLCASSLPPSDTQYFGPGTRLTVL.

This clone was seen once. V usage is TRBV14 and J usage is TRBJ2-5; 11 bases are shared with TRBD2. This CDR3 contains 17 residues. Germline-derived CDR1 and CDR2 are SGHDN and FVKESK. J was trimmed by 4 bases and V by 4 bases; bases with no gene match: 11. CDR3 sequence: CASSPRLAGIGVETQYF. CDR3 bases: TGTGCCAGCAGCCCACGACTAGCGGGGATAGGAGTAGAGACCCAGTACTTC.

DNA for the CDR3: TGTGCCAGCAGTGTGGGGGAAAAACTGTTTTTT. As protein: CASSVGEKLFF. The rearrangement joins TRBV2 to TRBJ1-4; D not resolved. Per the germline V gene, CDR1 is SNHLY and CDR2 is FYNNEI. The CDR3 has 11 amino acids. V lost 4 bases and J lost 8, with 5 bases in between.

CDR3 bases: TGTGCCTGGAACGGACAAGGCGATTCACCCCTCCACTTT. Residues: CAWNGQGDSPLHF. The genes are TRBV30 and TRBJ1-6, with D perhaps matching TRBD1 (5 bases). V lost 4 bases to trimming and J lost 8 bases, with 12 bases between them. Germline CDR1 reads GTSNPN; CDR2 reads SVGIG (reference sequence). There are 13 residues in the CDR3.

The chain joins TRBV13 to TRBJ2-3, with 9 bases identical to TRBD2. After removal of 5 bases from V and 3 bases from J, the junction contained 9 bases not matched to a gene. The CDR3 contains 16 residues. From germline, CDR1 is PRHDT and CDR2 FYEKMQ (reference sequence). As DNA, the CDR3 is TGTGCCAGCAGCGCAACCGGGACTAGCTGGACAGATACGCAGTATTTT. The encoded protein is CASSATGTSWTDTQYF.

The chain links TRBV29-1 to TRBJ2-1, with 10 bases that match TRBD2. This CDR3 has 16 residues. The trim removed 5 bases at V and 6 bases at J, leaving 13 bases unmatched. CDR1 and CDR2 from the germline V gene are SQVTM and ANQGSEA. The CDR3 DNA reads TGCAGCGTTTCGTGGGCCCTAGCGGGGGCTCGCAATGAGCAGTTCTTC. Protein: CSVSWALAGARNEQFF.

The rearrangement uses TRBV18 and TRBJ1-4; D is perhaps TRBD1 (5 bases). V lost 2 bases, J lost 3 bases, and 10 bases lay in between. The V gene's germline CDR1 is KGHSH and CDR2 LQKENI. CDR3 length: 15 residues. The CDR3 protein is CASSPGGSSNEKLFF. For the CDR3, the DNA is TGTGCCAGCTCACCAGGGGGGAGTTCTAATGAAAAACTGTTTTTT. Combining the CDR3 with reference TRBV18 and TRBJ1-4 gives the whole variable domain NAGVMQNPRHLVRRRGQEARLRCSPMKGHSHVYWYRQLPEEGLKFMVYLQKENIIDESGMPKERFSAEFPKEGPSILRIQQVVRGDSAAYFCASSPGGSSNEKLFFGSGTQLSVL.

J is TRBJ2-7 and V is TRBV25-1; no clear D. The CDR3 spans 13 residues. V was cut by 6 bases and J by 7 bases, with 16 bases left in between. Per the germline V gene, CDR1 is MGHDK and CDR2 is SYGVNS. CDR3 sequence (DNA): TGTGCCAGCAGCAAAACCGGCGGAAGGGAGCAGTACTTC. It yields the protein CASSKTGGREQYF.

CDR3 amino acids: CSANEGRGLYGYTF. CDR3 in DNA: TGCAGTGCTAATGAAGGACGTGGCCTATATGGCTACACCTTC. This sequence joins TRBV20-1 and TRBJ1-2; D uncertain. This CDR3 spans 14 amino acids. Trimming cost V 4 bases and J 5 bases, with 17 bases left between them. Germline loops: CDR1 DFQATT, CDR2 SNEGSKA (reference sequence).

This clone showed up just a few times. The chain couples TRBV3-1 (or the pseudogene TRBV3-2) to TRBJ2-5; D uncertain. Germline CDR1 reads LGHDT; CDR2 reads YNNKEL (reference sequence). The length of the CDR3 is 12 residues. V lost 4 bases and J 4 bases, leaving 7 bases between the germline ends. CDR3 nucleotides: TGTGCCAGCAGCCCCCTTGCAGAGACCCAGTACTTC. Protein sequence: CASSPLAETQYF.

The chain joins TRBV5-4 to TRBJ1-1; D not resolved. The germline gives CDR1 SGHNT, CDR2 YYREEE (reference sequence). V was shortened by 0 bases and J by 1 base, with 4 bases between the two germline ends. CDR3 length equals 13 residues. CDR3 nucleotides: TGTGCCAGCAGCTTGGCACCGAACACTGAAGCTTTCTTT. Translation: CASSLAPNTEAFF. The variable domain in full, completed from reference TRBV5-4 and TRBJ1-1, reads ETGVTQSPTHLIKTRGQQVTLRCSSQSGHNTVSWYQQALGQGPQFIFQYYREEENGRGNFPPRFSGLQFPNYSSELNVNALELDDSALYLCASSLAPNTEAFFGQGTRLTVV.

Only a few counts were recorded for this clone. The chain has TRBV18 and TRBJ1-1, with 8 nucleotides matching TRBD1. The CDR3 length is 12 residues. Trimming took 6 bases from V and 6 from J; bases not matched to a gene: 3. CDR1 and CDR2 (germline): KGHSH, LQKENI. Here the CDR3 DNA reads TGTGCCAGCTCGCCCAGGGGGCCTGAAGCTTTCTTT. It is translated as CASSPRGPEAFF.

The CDR3 here is CASSPISHSREQFF. CDR3 nucleotide sequence: TGTGCCAGCAGCCCCATATCGCATAGTAGGGAGCAGTTCTTC. V usage is TRBV7-8 and J usage is TRBJ2-1; D is unclear. This CDR3 comprises 14 residues. Trimming stripped 5 bases from V and 10 bases from J, with 18 bases between. The germline gives CDR1 SGHVS, CDR2 FQNEAQ.

The chain combines TRBV6-5 with TRBJ1-2; D possibly corresponds to TRBD1 (5 bases). CDR3 length equals 11 residues. Germline V CDR1 and CDR2: MNHEY, SVGAGI. V shed 5 bases and J shed 8 bases, with 9 bases lying between them. CDR3 in amino acids: CASSQGRGYTF. The CDR3 nucleotides read TGTGCCAGCAGTCAGGGTCGGGGCTACACCTTC.

The rearrangement joins TRBV6-6 to TRBJ2-1; 16 positions agree with TRBD2. V was clipped by 5 bases and J by 9 bases; unmatched bases: 4. This CDR3 region has 15 residues. CDR1 and CDR2 from the germline V gene are MNHNY and SVGAGI (reference sequence). The CDR3 region has the DNA TGTGCCAGCAGTATTGGGACTAGCGGGGGGGTTGAGCAGTTCTTC. It translates to CASSIGTSGGVEQFF.

The rearrangement links TRBV27 to TRBJ2-7; no reliable D call. The CDR3 is 15 amino acids. Germline-derived CDR1 and CDR2 are MNHEY and SMNVEV (reference sequence). Trimming cost V 6 bases and J 1 base, with 16 bases left between them. CDR3 DNA: TGTGCCAGCAGCGTTTCACTACACCCGTCCTACGAGCAGTACTTC. This codes for CASSVSLHPSYEQYF.

The chain has TRBV6-1 and TRBJ2-6; D possibly matches TRBD1 or TRBD2 (5 bases each). The V end lost 3 bases, the J end lost 2 bases, and 17 bases lay between the germline ends. Looked up from germline, CDR1 is MNHNS and CDR2 is SASEGT. This CDR3 region has 18 residues. The CDR3 bases are TGTGCCAGCAGTGAGTTATTGGGACCCGGGGCTGGGGCCAACGTCCTGACTTTC. It is translated as CASSELLGPGAGANVLTF.

This clone was seen a handful of times. The sample contains more than one DNA sequence encoding this CDR3. The chain joins TRBV7-9 to TRBJ1-5; 8 nucleotides match TRBD1. Germline-derived CDR1 and CDR2 are SEHNR and FQNEAQ (reference sequence). The CDR3 covers 13 residues. Trimming cost V 5 bases and J 5 bases; bases outside gene matches: 2. The CDR3 here is CASSPTGDQPQHF. CDR3 nucleotides: TGTGCCAGCAGCCCGACAGGGGATCAGCCCCAGCATTTT. Variable domain in full (rest from reference TRBV7-9 and TRBJ1-5): DTGVSQNPRHKITKRGQNVTFRCDPISEHNRLYWYRQTLGQGPEFLTYFQNEAQLEKSRLLSDRFSAERPKGSFSTLEIQRTEQGDSAMYLCASSPTGDQPQHFGDGTRLSIL.

This clone was detected only once. This chain uses TRBV25-1 with TRBJ1-2; D perhaps matches TRBD1 (5 bases). Trimming removed 5 bases from V and 11 bases from J, with 18 bases in between. In germline, CDR1 is MGHDK, CDR2 SYGVNS. This CDR3 contains 13 residues. The CDR3, as DNA: TGTGCCAGCAGTCGTGAGACACAGGCTAGTTACACCTTC. Its translation: CASSRETQASYTF.

This chain uses TRBV6-5 with TRBJ2-2; perhaps TRBD2 as D (5 bases). CDR1 and CDR2 (germline): MNHEY, SVGAGI. Trimming left V 4 bases short and J 1 base short, with 7 bases between. The length of the CDR3 is 14 residues. CDR3 bases: TGTGCCAGCAGTTGGACTCAGAACACCGGGGAGCTGTTTTTT. Translation: CASSWTQNTGELFF.

The gene calls are TRBV6-5 and TRBJ1-4, with no clear D. Germline lookup yields CDR1 MNHEY and CDR2 SVGAGI. V was clipped by 2 bases and J by 7 bases, with 5 bases between them. The CDR3 consists of 12 residues. In DNA form, the CDR3 reads TGTGCCAGCAGTTACCCAGGTGAAAAACTGTTTTTT. It translates to CASSYPGEKLFF.

This clone has just a few counts. V gene TRBV29-1 combines with J gene TRBJ1-1; D call uncertain. Germline V lookup: CDR1 SQVTM, CDR2 ANQGSEA. This CDR3 has 14 residues. The germline V and J ends were trimmed by 0 bases and 4 bases, with 12 bases remaining between them. This CDR3 reads CSVEEPGSFTEAFF. The CDR3 nucleotides are TGCAGCGTTGAAGAGCCGGGGTCTTTCACTGAAGCTTTCTTT.

V is TRBV4-1 and J is TRBJ2-7; tentatively, D is TRBD1 or TRBD2 (5 bases each). Germline V gene lookup returns CDR1 MGHRA and CDR2 YSYEKL. V lost 5 bases and J lost 0, with 20 bases in between. The CDR3 is 17 residues long. CDR3 DNA: TGCGCCAGCAGCAGACAGACACTGCAAACTAGCTCCTACGAGCAGTACTTC. The encoded protein is CASSRQTLQTSSYEQYF.

The chain links TRBV3-1 (or the pseudogene TRBV3-2) to TRBJ2-7; D not resolved. There are 14 residues in the CDR3. Trimming took off 1 base at V and 4 bases at J, with 11 bases between the two ends. Germline V lookup: CDR1 LGHDT, CDR2 YNNKEL (reference sequence). Here the CDR3 reads CASSQGAAKYEQYF. As DNA, the CDR3 is TGTGCCAGCAGCCAAGGGGCAGCTAAATACGAGCAGTACTTC.

This clone showed up just a few times. The J gene is TRBJ1-1, the V gene TRBV7-2, with 10 bases fitting TRBD1. Germline trimming cut 5 bases from V and 0 bases from J; bases unmatched to any gene: 12. CDR1 and CDR2 (germline): SGHTA, FQGNSA. The CDR3 spans 18 residues. The CDR3 DNA reads TGTGCCAGCAGCCCGTTGGGCGGGACAGGGGTTATGAACACTGAAGCTTTCTTT. It yields the protein CASSPLGGTGVMNTEAFF.

The gene calls are TRBV5-1 and TRBJ2-7; 9 bases are shared with TRBD1. The CDR3 spans 13 residues. V lost 3 bases to trimming and J lost 5 bases; unmatched junction nucleotides: 3. Looked up from germline, CDR1 is SGHRS and CDR2 is YFSETQ. CDR3 sequence: CASSSGQGNEQYF. CDR3 nucleotides: TGCGCCAGCAGCTCGGGACAGGGTAACGAGCAGTACTTC.

This rearrangement joins TRBV27 to TRBJ2-1; tentative D call: TRBD2 (7 bases). This CDR3 region has 18 residues. CDR1 is MNHEY and CDR2 is SMNVEV in the germline V gene (reference sequence). V lost 4 bases, J lost 4 bases, and 23 bases lay in between. The CDR3 region is CASSSLDSRGPKYNEQFF. The CDR3 DNA is TGTGCCAGCAGTTCCCTCGACTCGCGGGGGCCGAAGTACAATGAGCAGTTCTTC.

The chain employs TRBV5-1 and TRBJ2-7, with D maybe TRBD2 (5 bases). CDR3 size: 11 residues. Looked up from germline, CDR1 is SGHRS and CDR2 is YFSETQ. The V end was cut by 6 bases, the J end by 6 bases, with 10 bases between. CDR3 protein: CASKGETEQYF. DNA for the CDR3: TGCGCCAGCAAGGGAGAAACCGAGCAGTACTTC.